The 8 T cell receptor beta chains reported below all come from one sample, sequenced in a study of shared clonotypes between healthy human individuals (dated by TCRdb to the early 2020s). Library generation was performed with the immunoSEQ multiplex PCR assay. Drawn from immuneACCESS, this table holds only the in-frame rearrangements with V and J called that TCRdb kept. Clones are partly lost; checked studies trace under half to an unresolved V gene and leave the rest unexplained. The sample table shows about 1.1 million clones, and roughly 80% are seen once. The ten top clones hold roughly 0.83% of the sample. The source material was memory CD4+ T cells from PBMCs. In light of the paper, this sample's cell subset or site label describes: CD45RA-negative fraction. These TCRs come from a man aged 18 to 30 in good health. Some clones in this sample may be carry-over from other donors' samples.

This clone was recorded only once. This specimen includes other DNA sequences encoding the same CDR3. The CDR3, as DNA: TGTGCCAGCAGTTTCCGGGACAGGGGTCGAGAGACCCAGTACTTC. This gives the protein CASSFRDRGRETQYF. V usage is TRBV27 and J usage is TRBJ2-5; 10 bases match TRBD1. The V gene end was trimmed by 3 bases and the J gene end by 4 bases; junction bases not matched to a gene: 5. CDR3 size: 15 residues. Germline assignment: CDR1 MNHEY and CDR2 SMNVEV (reference sequence).

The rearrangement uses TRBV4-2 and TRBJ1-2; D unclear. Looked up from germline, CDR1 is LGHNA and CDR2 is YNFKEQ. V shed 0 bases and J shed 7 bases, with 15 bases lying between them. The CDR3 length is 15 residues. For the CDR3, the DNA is TGTGCCAGCAGCCAAGACGTAGGACGGCCGGCTGGCTACACCTTC. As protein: CASSQDVGRPAGYTF.

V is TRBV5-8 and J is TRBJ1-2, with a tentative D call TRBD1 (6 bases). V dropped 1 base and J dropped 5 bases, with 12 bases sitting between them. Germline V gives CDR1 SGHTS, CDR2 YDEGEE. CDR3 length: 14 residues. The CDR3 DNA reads TGTGCCAGCAGCTTGAGGGGGGTTAGGTATGGCTACACCTTC. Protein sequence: CASSLRGVRYGYTF.

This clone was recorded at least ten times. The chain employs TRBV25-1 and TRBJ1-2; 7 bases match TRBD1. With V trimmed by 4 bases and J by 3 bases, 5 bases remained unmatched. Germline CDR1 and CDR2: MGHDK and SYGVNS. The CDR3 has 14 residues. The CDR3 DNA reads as TGTGCCAGCAGTGGGACAGGAAACGACTATGGCTACACCTTC. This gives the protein CASSGTGNDYGYTF.

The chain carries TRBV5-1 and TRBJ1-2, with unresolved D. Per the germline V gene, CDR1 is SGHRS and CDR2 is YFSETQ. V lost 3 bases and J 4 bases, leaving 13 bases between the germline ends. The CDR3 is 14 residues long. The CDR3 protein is CASSSKGEIYGYTF. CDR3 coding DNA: TGCGCCAGCAGCTCGAAAGGAGAAATCTATGGCTACACCTTC.

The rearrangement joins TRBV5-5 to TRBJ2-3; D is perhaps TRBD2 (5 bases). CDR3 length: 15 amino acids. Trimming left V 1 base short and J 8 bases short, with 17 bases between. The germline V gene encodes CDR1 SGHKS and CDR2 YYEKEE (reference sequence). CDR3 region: CASSLPSSPRGTQYF. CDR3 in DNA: TGTGCCAGCAGCTTGCCTTCTAGCCCTCGGGGTACGCAGTATTTT. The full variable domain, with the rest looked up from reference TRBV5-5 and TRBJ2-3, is DAGVTQSPTHLIKTRGQQVTLRCSPISGHKSVSWYQQVLGQGPQFIFQYYEKEERGRGNFPDRFSARQFPNYSSELNVNALLLGDSALYLCASSLPSSPRGTQYFGPGTRLTVL.

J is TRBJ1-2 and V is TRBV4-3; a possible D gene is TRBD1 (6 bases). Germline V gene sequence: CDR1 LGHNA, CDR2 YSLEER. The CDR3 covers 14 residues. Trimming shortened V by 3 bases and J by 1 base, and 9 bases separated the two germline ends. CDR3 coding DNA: TGCGCCAGCAGCCAGCTACAGGGTAACTATGGCTACACCTTC. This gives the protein CASSQLQGNYGYTF.

CDR3 sequence (DNA): TGTGCCAGTAGTATAAACTACGGAAACACCATATATTTT. This sequence encodes CASSINYGNTIYF. This rearrangement joins TRBV19 to TRBJ1-3; D is undetermined. Trimming removed 2 bases from V and 4 bases from J, with 6 bases in between. This CDR3 has 13 amino acids. The germline gives CDR1 LNHDA, CDR2 SQIVND (reference sequence). Combining the CDR3 with reference TRBV19 and TRBJ1-3 gives the whole variable domain DGGITQSPKYLFRKEGQNVTLSCEQNLNHDAMYWYRQDPGQGLRLIYYSQIVNDFQKGDIAEGYSVSREKKESFPLTVTSAQKNPTAFYLCASSINYGNTIYFGEGSWLTVV.